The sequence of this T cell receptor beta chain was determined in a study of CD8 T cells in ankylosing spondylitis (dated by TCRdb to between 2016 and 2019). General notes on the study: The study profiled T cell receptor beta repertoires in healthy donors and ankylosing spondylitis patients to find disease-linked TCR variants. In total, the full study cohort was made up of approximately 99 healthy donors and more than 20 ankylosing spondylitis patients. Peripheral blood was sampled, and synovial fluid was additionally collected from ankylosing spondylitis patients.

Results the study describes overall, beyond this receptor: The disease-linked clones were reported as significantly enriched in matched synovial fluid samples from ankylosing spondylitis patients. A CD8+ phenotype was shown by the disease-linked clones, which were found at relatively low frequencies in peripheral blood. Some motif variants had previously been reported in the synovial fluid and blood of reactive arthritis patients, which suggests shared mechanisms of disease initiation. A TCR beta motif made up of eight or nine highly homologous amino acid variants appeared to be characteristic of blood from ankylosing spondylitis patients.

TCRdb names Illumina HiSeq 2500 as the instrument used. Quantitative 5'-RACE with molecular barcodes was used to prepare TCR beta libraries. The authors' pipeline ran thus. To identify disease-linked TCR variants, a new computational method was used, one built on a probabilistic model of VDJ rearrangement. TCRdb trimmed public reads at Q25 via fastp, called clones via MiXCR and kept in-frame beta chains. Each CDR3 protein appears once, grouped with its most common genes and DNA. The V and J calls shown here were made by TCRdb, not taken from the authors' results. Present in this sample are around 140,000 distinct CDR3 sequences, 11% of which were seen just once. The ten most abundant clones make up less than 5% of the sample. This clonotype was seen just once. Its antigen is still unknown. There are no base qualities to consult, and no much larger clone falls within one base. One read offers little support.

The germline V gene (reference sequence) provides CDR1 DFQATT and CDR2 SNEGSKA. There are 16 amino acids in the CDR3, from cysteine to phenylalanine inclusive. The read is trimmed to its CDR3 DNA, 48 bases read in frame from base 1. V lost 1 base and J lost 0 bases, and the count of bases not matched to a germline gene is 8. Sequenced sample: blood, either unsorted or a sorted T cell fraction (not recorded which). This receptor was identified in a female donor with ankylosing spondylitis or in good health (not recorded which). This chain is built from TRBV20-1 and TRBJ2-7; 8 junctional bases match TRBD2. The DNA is TGCAGTGCTAGAGGGGCTACTAGCGGTGCCTCCTACGAGCAGTACTTC. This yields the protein CSARGATSGASYEQYF.